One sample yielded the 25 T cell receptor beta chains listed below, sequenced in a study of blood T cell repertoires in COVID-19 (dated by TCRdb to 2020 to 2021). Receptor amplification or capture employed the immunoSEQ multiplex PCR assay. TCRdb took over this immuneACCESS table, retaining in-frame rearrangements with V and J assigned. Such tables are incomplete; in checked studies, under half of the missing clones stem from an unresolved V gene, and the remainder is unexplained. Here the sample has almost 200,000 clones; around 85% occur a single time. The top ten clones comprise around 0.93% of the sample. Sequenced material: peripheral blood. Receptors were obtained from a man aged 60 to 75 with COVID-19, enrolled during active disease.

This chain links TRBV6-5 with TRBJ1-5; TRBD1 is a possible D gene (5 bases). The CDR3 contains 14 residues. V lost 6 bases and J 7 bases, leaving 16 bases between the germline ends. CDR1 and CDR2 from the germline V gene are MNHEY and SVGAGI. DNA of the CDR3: TGTGCCAGCAGGGAGAGTGGACGGGGGCAGCCCCAGCATTTT. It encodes CASRESGRGQPQHF.

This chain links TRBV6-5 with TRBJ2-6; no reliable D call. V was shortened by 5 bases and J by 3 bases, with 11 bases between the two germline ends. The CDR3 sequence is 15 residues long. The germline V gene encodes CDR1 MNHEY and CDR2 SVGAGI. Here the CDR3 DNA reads TGTGCCAGCAGTCGGAGTTGGAATGGGGCCAACGTCCTGACTTTC. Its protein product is CASSRSWNGANVLTF.

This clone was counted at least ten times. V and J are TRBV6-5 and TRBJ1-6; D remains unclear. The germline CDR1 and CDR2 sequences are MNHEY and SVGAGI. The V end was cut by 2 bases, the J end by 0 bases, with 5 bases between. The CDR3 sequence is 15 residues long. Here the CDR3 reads CASSYESSYNSPLHF. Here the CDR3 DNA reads TGTGCCAGCAGTTACGAGAGCTCCTATAATTCACCCCTCCACTTT.

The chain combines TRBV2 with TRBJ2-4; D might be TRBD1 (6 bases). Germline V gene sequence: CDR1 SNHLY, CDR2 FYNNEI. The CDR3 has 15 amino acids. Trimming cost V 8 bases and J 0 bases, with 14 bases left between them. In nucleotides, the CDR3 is TGTGCCAGCCACAGAGGGGGAATAGCCAAAAACATTCAGTACTTC. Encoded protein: CASHRGGIAKNIQYF.

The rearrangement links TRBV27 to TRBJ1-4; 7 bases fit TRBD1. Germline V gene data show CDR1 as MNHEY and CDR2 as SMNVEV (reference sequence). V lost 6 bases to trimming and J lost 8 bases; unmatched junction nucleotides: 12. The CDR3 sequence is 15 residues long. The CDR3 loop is CASSPLYRGAEKLFF. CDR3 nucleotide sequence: TGTGCCAGCAGCCCTCTTTACAGGGGTGCCGAAAAACTGTTTTTT.

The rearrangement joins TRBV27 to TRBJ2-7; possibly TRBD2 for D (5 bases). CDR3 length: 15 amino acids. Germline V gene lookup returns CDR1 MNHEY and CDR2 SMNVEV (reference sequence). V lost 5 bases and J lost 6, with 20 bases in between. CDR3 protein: CASSLHVRSGGEQYF. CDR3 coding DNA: TGTGCCAGCAGTCTCCACGTCAGGTCCGGAGGCGAGCAGTACTTC.

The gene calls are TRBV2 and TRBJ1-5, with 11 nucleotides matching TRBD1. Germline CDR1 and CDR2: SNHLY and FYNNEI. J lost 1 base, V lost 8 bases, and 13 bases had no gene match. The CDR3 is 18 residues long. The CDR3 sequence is CASAVRTGGAFSNQPQHF. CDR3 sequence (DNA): TGTGCCAGCGCAGTCCGGACAGGGGGCGCGTTCAGCAATCAGCCCCAGCATTTT. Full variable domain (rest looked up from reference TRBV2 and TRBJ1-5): EPEVTQTPSHQVTQMGQEVILRCVPISNHLYFYWYRQILGQKVEFLVSFYNNEISEKSEIFDDQFSVERPDGSNFTLKIRSTKLEDSAMYFCASAVRTGGAFSNQPQHFGDGTRLSIL.

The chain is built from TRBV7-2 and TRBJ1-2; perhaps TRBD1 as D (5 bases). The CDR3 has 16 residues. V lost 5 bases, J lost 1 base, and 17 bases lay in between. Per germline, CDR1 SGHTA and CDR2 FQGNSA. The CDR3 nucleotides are TGTGCCAGCAGCCCGGGGGGGTTCTCCCTTAACTATGGCTACACCTTC. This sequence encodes CASSPGGFSLNYGYTF.

CDR3 sequence: CASSQGGPSRMSSYNEQFF. CDR3 nucleotide sequence: TGTGCCAGCAGCCAAGGGGGGCCTTCGCGGATGAGCTCCTACAATGAGCAGTTCTTC. This chain connects TRBV3-1 (or the pseudogene TRBV3-2) to TRBJ2-1, with a weak D call TRBD1 (6 bases). This CDR3 spans 19 amino acids. Per the germline V gene, CDR1 is LGHDT and CDR2 is YNNKEL (reference sequence). V lost 1 base and J 0 bases, leaving 19 bases between the germline ends.

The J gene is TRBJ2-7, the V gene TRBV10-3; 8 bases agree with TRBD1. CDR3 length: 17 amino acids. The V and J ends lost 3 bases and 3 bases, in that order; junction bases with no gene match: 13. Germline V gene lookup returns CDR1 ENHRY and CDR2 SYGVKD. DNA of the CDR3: TGTGCCATCAGTGACCTCGGATCAGGGGGCTCCAGCTACGAGCAGTACTTC. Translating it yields CAISDLGSGGSSYEQYF.

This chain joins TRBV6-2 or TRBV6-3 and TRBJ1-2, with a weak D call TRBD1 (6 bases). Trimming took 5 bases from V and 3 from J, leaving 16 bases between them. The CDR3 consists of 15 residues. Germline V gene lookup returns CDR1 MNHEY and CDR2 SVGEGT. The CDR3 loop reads CASSRKTGTYYGYTF. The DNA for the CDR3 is TGTGCCAGCAGTCGCAAGACCGGGACATACTATGGCTACACCTTC.

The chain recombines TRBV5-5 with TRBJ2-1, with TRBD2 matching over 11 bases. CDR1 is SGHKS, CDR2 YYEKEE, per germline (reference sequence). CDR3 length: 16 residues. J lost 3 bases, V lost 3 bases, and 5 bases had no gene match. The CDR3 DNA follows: TGTGCCAGCAGCTCGTTGGGACTAGCGGTCTACAATGAGCAGTTCTTC. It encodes CASSSLGLAVYNEQFF.

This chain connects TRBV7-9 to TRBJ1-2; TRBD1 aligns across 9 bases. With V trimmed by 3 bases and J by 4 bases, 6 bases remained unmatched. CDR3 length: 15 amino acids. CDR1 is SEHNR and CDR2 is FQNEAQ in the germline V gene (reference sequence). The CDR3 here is CASSFVVGQGYGYTF. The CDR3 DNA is TGTGCCAGCAGCTTTGTTGTGGGACAGGGCTATGGCTACACCTTC.

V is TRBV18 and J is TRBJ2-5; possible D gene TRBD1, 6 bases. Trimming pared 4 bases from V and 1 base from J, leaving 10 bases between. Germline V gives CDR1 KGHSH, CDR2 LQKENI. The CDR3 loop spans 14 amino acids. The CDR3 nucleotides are TGTGCCAGCTCACTGGGACAACTCCAAGAGACCCAGTACTTC. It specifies CASSLGQLQETQYF.

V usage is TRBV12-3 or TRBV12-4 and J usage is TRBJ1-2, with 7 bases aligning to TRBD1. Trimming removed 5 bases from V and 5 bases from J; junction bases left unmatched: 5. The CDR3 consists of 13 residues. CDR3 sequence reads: CASSPRTGYGYTF. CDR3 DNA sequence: TGTGCCAGCAGTCCCCGGACAGGATATGGCTACACCTTC.

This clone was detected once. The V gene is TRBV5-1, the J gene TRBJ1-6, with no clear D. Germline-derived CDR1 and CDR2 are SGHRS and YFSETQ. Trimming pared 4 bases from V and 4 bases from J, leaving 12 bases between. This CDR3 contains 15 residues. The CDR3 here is CASSNRQEYNSPLHF. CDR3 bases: TGCGCCAGCAGCAACCGACAAGAATATAATTCACCCCTCCACTTT. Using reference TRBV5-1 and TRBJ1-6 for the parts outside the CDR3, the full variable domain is KAGVTQTPRYLIKTRGQQVTLSCSPISGHRSVSWYQQTPGQGLQFLFEYFSETQRNKGNFPGRFSGRQFSNSRSEMNVSTLELGDSALYLCASSNRQEYNSPLHFGNGTRLTVT.

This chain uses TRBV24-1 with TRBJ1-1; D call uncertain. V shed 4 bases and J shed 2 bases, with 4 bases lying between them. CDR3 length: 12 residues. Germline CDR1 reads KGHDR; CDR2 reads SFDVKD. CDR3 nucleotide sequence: TGTGCCACCAGTGAGGGCAACACTGAAGCTTTCTTT. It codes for CATSEGNTEAFF.

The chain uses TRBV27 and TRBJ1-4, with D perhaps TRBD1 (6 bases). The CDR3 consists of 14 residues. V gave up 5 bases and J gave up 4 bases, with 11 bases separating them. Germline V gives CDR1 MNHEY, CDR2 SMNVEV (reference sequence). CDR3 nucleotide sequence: TGTGCCAGCAGTCTACAGGGAGATAATGAAAAACTGTTTTTT. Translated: CASSLQGDNEKLFF.

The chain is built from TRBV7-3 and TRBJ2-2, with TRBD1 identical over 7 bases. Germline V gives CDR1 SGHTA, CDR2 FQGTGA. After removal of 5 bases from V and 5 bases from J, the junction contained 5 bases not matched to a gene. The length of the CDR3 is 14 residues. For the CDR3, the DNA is TGTGCCAGCAGCAGAGTACAGGGGACCGGGGAGCTGTTTTTT. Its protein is CASSRVQGTGELFF.

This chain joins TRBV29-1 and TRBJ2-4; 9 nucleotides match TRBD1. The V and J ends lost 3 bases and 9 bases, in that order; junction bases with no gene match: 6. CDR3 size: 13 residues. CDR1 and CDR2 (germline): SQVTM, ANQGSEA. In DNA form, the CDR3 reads TGCAGCGTTGAGATAACAGGGGGCAGCATTCAGTACTTC. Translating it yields CSVEITGGSIQYF.

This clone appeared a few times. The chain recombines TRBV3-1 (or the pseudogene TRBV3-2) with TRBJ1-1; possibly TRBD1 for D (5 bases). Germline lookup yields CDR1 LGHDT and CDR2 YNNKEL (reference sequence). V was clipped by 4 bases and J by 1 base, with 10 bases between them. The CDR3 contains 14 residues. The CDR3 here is CASSLIGGNTEAFF. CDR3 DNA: TGTGCCAGCAGCCTGATCGGGGGGAACACTGAAGCTTTCTTT.

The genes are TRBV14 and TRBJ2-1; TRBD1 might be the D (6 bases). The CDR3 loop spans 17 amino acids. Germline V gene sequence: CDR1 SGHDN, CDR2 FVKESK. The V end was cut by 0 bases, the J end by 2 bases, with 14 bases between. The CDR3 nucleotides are TGTGCCAGCAGCCAAGAGGGGGCCCGGGGCGCCTACAATGAGCAGTTCTTC. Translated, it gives CASSQEGARGAYNEQFF.

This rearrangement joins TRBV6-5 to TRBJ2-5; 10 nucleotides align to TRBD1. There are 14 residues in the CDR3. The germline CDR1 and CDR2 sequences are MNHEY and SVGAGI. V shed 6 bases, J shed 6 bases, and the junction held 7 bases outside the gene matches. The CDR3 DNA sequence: TGTGCCAGCAGCTCCGGGACAGGGGTAAAGACCCAGTACTTC. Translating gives CASSSGTGVKTQYF.

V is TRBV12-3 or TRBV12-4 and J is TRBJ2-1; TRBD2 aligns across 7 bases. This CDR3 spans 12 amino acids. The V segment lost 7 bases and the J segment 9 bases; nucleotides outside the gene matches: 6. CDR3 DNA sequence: TGTGCCAGCACACGGGACTACCTTGAGCAGTTCTTC. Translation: CASTRDYLEQFF.

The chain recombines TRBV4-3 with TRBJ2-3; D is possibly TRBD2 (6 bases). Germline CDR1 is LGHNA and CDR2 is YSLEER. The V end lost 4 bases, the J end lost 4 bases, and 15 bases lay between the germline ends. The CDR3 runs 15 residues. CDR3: CASSPGFWEADTQYF. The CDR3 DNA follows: TGCGCCAGCAGCCCGGGATTCTGGGAGGCAGATACGCAGTATTTT.